The 32 T cell receptor beta chains below were found in one sample sequenced in a study of shared clonotypes between healthy human individuals. Profiling relied on immunoSEQ multiplex PCR, and the TCRdb table lists in-frame clones only, not all of them. The sample holds some 1,100,000 clones; approximately 80% are singletons and the top ten take more than 0.45%. The sequencing sample was made of memory CD4+ T cells from PBMCs. Subset here: CD45RA-negative fraction. These receptors all stem from a man aged 18 to 35 in good health. Some clones in this sample may be carry-over from other donors' samples.

About this clone: Just one base apart from a much larger clone, this may be a read error. The chain uses TRBV7-3 and TRBJ2-5; D unclear. V was trimmed by 4 bases and J by 2 bases, leaving 2 bases between them. The germline gives CDR1 SGHTA, CDR2 FQGTGA. The length of the CDR3 is 11 residues. CDR3 DNA sequence: TGTGCCAGCAGCTCACAAGAGACCCAGTACTTC. Translated: CASSSQETQYF.

The V and J genes are TRBV11-2 and TRBJ2-7, with D tentatively TRBD1 (5 bases). Germline CDR1 is SGHAT and CDR2 is FQNNGV. The CDR3 has 14 residues. V was pared by 0 bases and J by 6 bases, with 12 bases between. CDR3 coding DNA: TGTGCCAGCAGCTTAGACAGGGTTAAACGCGAGCAGTACTTC. This gives the protein CASSLDRVKREQYF.

The CDR3 coding sequence is TGTGCCAGTGGCAGACAGATGTCTGGAAACACCATATATTTT. It yields the protein CASGRQMSGNTIYF. This sequence joins TRBV19 and TRBJ1-3; possibly TRBD1 for D (5 bases). The length of the CDR3 is 14 residues. Germline V gives CDR1 LNHDA, CDR2 SQIVND (reference sequence). V dropped 8 bases and J dropped 1 base, with 12 bases sitting between them. The whole variable domain, remainder taken from reference TRBV19 and TRBJ1-3, is DGGITQSPKYLFRKEGQNVTLSCEQNLNHDAMYWYRQDPGQGLRLIYYSQIVNDFQKGDIAEGYSVSREKKESFPLTVTSAQKNPTAFYLCASGRQMSGNTIYFGEGSWLTVV.

The chain recombines TRBV11-2 with TRBJ2-1; 9 nucleotides agree with TRBD1. The CDR3 spans 13 residues. Germline V lookup: CDR1 SGHAT, CDR2 FQNNGV. Unmatched junction bases numbered 1, after V lost 3 bases and J lost 7 bases. Here the CDR3 reads CASSFGTGNEQFF. CDR3 bases: TGTGCCAGCAGCTTTGGGACAGGGAATGAGCAGTTCTTC.

J is TRBJ2-3 and V is TRBV7-6; D is unresolved. V lost 3 bases to trimming and J lost 3 bases, with 7 bases between them. This CDR3 has 13 residues. Germline-derived CDR1 and CDR2 are SGHVS and FNYEAQ. CDR3 sequence reads: CASSFFRTDTQYF. CDR3 DNA sequence: TGTGCCAGCAGCTTCTTCCGGACAGATACGCAGTATTTT.

Remarks on this clone: The sample holds other DNA sequences that translate to the same CDR3. The genes are TRBV2 and TRBJ2-2, with D uncertain. The germline V gene has CDR1 SNHLY and CDR2 FYNNEI. V was trimmed by 5 bases and J by 2 bases, leaving 0 bases between them. CDR3 length: 11 amino acids. CDR3 residues: CASSNTGELFF. The CDR3 bases are TGTGCCAGCAGTAACACCGGGGAGCTGTTTTTT.

The chain joins TRBV5-4 to TRBJ2-6, with D perhaps matching TRBD2 (5 bases). The germline V gene encodes CDR1 SGHNT and CDR2 YYREEE (reference sequence). This CDR3 has 15 residues. V lost 4 bases, J lost 0 bases, and 8 bases lay in between. The CDR3 DNA reads as TGTGCCAGCAGCCAAGAGGGCTCTGGGGCCAACGTCCTGACTTTC. Translation gives CASSQEGSGANVLTF.

The chain is built from TRBV20-1 and TRBJ2-7; possible D gene TRBD2, 5 bases. The CDR3 totals 11 residues. With 6 bases removed from V and 3 bases from J, the gap between germline ends came to 9 bases. CDR1 DFQATT and CDR2 SNEGSKA come from the germline V gene (reference sequence). The CDR3 DNA reads as TGCAGTGCCGGACTGTACTACGAGCAGTACTTC. Protein sequence: CSAGLYYEQYF.

Comments on this clone: A read error is possible here, since a much larger clone lies one base away. This rearrangement joins TRBV30 to TRBJ2-5; the match to TRBD1 covers 8 bases. The V gene end was trimmed by 8 bases and the J gene end by 3 bases; junction bases not matched to a gene: 8. Looked up from germline, CDR1 is GTSNPN and CDR2 is SVGIG (reference sequence). The CDR3 has 13 amino acids. CDR3 residues: CARTRTGKETQYF. The CDR3 nucleotides read TGTGCCCGGACCCGGACAGGGAAAGAGACCCAGTACTTC. Based on the CDR3 plus reference TRBV30 and TRBJ2-5, the full variable domain is SQTIHQWPATLVQPVGSPLSLECTVEGTSNPNLYWYRQAAGRGLQLLFYSVGIGQISSEVPQNLSASRPQDRQFILSSKKLLLSDSGFYLCARTRTGKETQYFGPGTRLLVL.

V usage is TRBV6-6 and J usage is TRBJ2-3; 9 nucleotides align to TRBD2. Germline V gene data show CDR1 as MNHNY and CDR2 as SVGAGI (reference sequence). V dropped 11 bases and J dropped 2; count of bases not matched to a gene: 11. This CDR3 comprises 15 residues. The DNA of the CDR3 is TGTGCCTCGACAGGGCGGGGGGGAGACACAGATACGCAGTATTTT. The encoded protein is CASTGRGGDTDTQYF.

This chain uses TRBV7-3 with TRBJ1-1; D is ambiguous. Germline CDR1 SGHTA, CDR2 FQGTGA. There are 13 residues in the CDR3. V was clipped by 0 bases and J by 3 bases, with 5 bases between them. In DNA form, the CDR3 reads TGTGCCAGCAGCTTAACGCTCGACACTGAAGCTTTCTTT. Amino acids: CASSLTLDTEAFF.

The chain carries TRBV5-5 and TRBJ2-4, with D perhaps matching TRBD1 (6 bases). The germline gives CDR1 SGHKS, CDR2 YYEKEE (reference sequence). The CDR3 runs to 14 residues. Trimming shortened V by 0 bases and J by 6 bases, and 10 bases separated the two germline ends. CDR3 loop: CASSLDRDGNIQYF. The CDR3, as DNA: TGTGCCAGCAGCTTGGACAGGGATGGAAACATTCAGTACTTC.

The gene calls are TRBV27 and TRBJ2-7; 7 bases are shared with TRBD1. With V trimmed by 6 bases and J by 4 bases, 6 bases remained unmatched. This CDR3 comprises 13 residues. Germline loops: CDR1 MNHEY, CDR2 SMNVEV (reference sequence). CDR3 in amino acids: CASRPGQSYEQYF. CDR3 nucleotide sequence: TGTGCCAGCAGGCCGGGACAGTCGTACGAGCAGTACTTC.

The rearrangement links TRBV18 to TRBJ2-3; 7 bases are a match to TRBD2. The CDR3 is 15 amino acids. The V and J ends lost 3 bases and 8 bases, in that order; junction bases with no gene match: 11. Germline values: CDR1 KGHSH, CDR2 LQKENI. CDR3 region: CASSPPKAGEATQYF. The CDR3 DNA reads TGTGCCAGCTCACCCCCTAAGGCGGGAGAGGCTACGCAGTATTTT. Complete variable domain (other parts from reference TRBV18 and TRBJ2-3): NAGVMQNPRHLVRRRGQEARLRCSPMKGHSHVYWYRQLPEEGLKFMVYLQKENIIDESGMPKERFSAEFPKEGPSILRIQQVVRGDSAAYFCASSPPKAGEATQYFGPGTRLTVL.

This clone was seen at least ten times. At the DNA level, this CDR3 is encoded by other sequences in the same sample as well. The chain has TRBV9 and TRBJ1-5; D ambiguous. The germline V gene encodes CDR1 SGDLS and CDR2 YYNGEE. The CDR3 runs 13 residues. V shed 0 bases and J shed 6 bases, with 7 bases lying between them. The CDR3 loop reads CASSVDSGQPQHF. The CDR3 DNA follows: TGTGCCAGCAGCGTAGATTCGGGTCAGCCCCAGCATTTT.

The rearrangement links TRBV12-5 to TRBJ2-1; D is unclear. Germline assignment: CDR1 LGHNT and CDR2 FRNRAP. There are 11 residues in the CDR3. V dropped 2 bases and J dropped 8 bases, with 4 bases sitting between them. DNA of the CDR3: TGTGCTAGTGGTTTGCGGGATGAGCAGTTCTTC. This codes for CASGLRDEQFF.

J is TRBJ2-1 and V is TRBV28; 8 nucleotides match TRBD2. V gave up 6 bases and J gave up 9 bases; unmatched junction bases: 16. The V gene's germline CDR1 is MDHEN and CDR2 SYDVKM. The CDR3 contains 16 residues. CDR3 DNA: TGTGCCAGCAGCCCCGGGGGGGGCGGGAGTCTGAGTGAGCAGTTCTTC. This encodes CASSPGGGGSLSEQFF.

The chain couples TRBV7-3 to TRBJ2-6, with D unresolved. The CDR3 length is 14 residues. Trimming removed 5 bases at V and 0 bases at J, with 5 bases between. CDR1 SGHTA and CDR2 FQGTGA come from the germline V gene. The CDR3 protein is CASSVTSGANVLTF. CDR3 in DNA: TGTGCCAGCAGCGTCACCTCTGGGGCCAACGTCCTGACTTTC.

This clone has a handful of counts. This sequence joins TRBV30 and TRBJ2-5; D is unclear. The CDR3 spans 12 residues. Between the trimmed V and J ends, which lost 2 bases and 5 bases, there was a span of 9 bases. The germline CDR1 and CDR2 sequences are GTSNPN and SVGIG (reference sequence). The CDR3 sequence: CAWSKSGETQYF. The DNA of the CDR3 is TGTGCCTGGAGTAAGTCTGGGGAGACCCAGTACTTC.

As regards this clone: With a far larger clone one base away, a read error is the likely cause. The V call is TRBV27, the J call TRBJ1-1, with 7 bases that match TRBD1. CDR3 length: 14 amino acids. CDR1 MNHEY and CDR2 SMNVEV come from the germline V gene (reference sequence). In DNA form, the CDR3 reads TGTGCCAGCAGTATCGGGACAGCGAACACTGAAGCTCTCTTT. Residues: CASSIGTANTEALF.

V gene TRBV25-1 combines with J gene TRBJ2-1; D call uncertain. V was cut by 0 bases and J by 6 bases, with 18 bases left in between. Germline CDR1 and CDR2: MGHDK and SYGVNS. The CDR3 is 17 residues long. The CDR3 DNA reads TGTGCCAGCAGTGAATATATAGGAGTCAGCTTGCGCAATGAGCAGTTCTTC. This gives the protein CASSEYIGVSLRNEQFF.

The chain links TRBV19 to TRBJ2-1; D is tentatively TRBD1 or TRBD2 (6 bases each). The CDR3 has 15 amino acids. The V end was cut by 10 bases, the J end by 0 bases, with 16 bases between. Germline assignment: CDR1 LNHDA and CDR2 SQIVND (reference sequence). The CDR3 protein is CATVGGPSSYNEQFF. For the CDR3, the DNA is TGTGCCACCGTCGGGGGCCCAAGCTCCTACAATGAGCAGTTCTTC.

Details on this clone: The sample has other DNA sequences that encode this CDR3 too. V gene TRBV5-1 combines with J gene TRBJ2-2; D gene ambiguous. CDR3 size: 13 residues. V dropped 0 bases and J dropped 6 bases, with 6 bases sitting between them. In germline, CDR1 is SGHRS, CDR2 YFSETQ. This CDR3 is CASSLGQPGELFF. The DNA for the CDR3 is TGCGCCAGCAGCTTGGGGCAGCCCGGGGAGCTGTTTTTT.

J is TRBJ2-1 and V is TRBV9; D unresolved. The CDR3 is made up of 15 amino acids. Germline-derived CDR1 and CDR2 are SGDLS and YYNGEE. Between the trimmed V and J ends, which lost 1 base and 1 base, there was a span of 9 bases. CDR3 coding DNA: TGTGCCAGCAGCGTATTAGTGGGGTCCTACAATGAGCAGTTCTTC. This encodes CASSVLVGSYNEQFF.

A remark on this clone: This likely reflects a read error, since a far larger clone is one base away. The CDR3 loop reads CAGSKNEKLFF. In nucleotides, the CDR3 is TGTGCCGGCAGTAAAAATGAAAAACTGTTTTTT. J is TRBJ1-4 and V is TRBV6-6; no firm D call. Germline CDR1 is MNHNY and CDR2 is SVGAGI (reference sequence). There are 11 residues in the CDR3.

The rearrangement joins TRBV19 to TRBJ2-7; D is unresolved. The germline V gene has CDR1 LNHDA and CDR2 SQIVND (reference sequence). CDR3 size: 13 residues. V lost 4 bases to trimming and J lost 6 bases, with 13 bases between them. This chain's CDR3 is CASSTDAVREQYF. The CDR3 nucleotides read TGTGCCAGTAGTACAGACGCCGTCCGCGAGCAGTACTTC.

The V gene is TRBV11-1, the J gene TRBJ1-1; the D is unclear. The CDR3 has 14 residues. Germline V gives CDR1 SGHAT, CDR2 FQDESV (reference sequence). Trimming removed 2 bases from V and 0 bases from J, with 7 bases in between. CDR3 sequence: CASSLYGVNTEAFF. CDR3 in DNA: TGTGCCAGCAGCTTATATGGAGTGAACACTGAAGCTTTCTTT. Together with reference TRBV11-1 and TRBJ1-1, the CDR3 gives the full variable domain: EAEVAQSPRYKITEKSQAVAFWCDPISGHATLYWYRQILGQGPELLVQFQDESVVDDSQLPKDRFSAERLKGVDSTLKIQPAELGDSAMYLCASSLYGVNTEAFFGQGTRLTVV.

The table lists this clone with a few counts. The chain carries TRBV10-3 and TRBJ1-1; TRBD1 might be the D (6 bases). The CDR3 length is 11 residues. CDR1 and CDR2 from the germline V gene are ENHRY and SYGVKD. V lost 5 bases and J lost 6, with 7 bases in between. As DNA, the CDR3 is TGTGCCATCAGTCAGGGGCCTGAAGCTTTCTTT. The encoded protein is CAISQGPEAFF.

As to this clone: At the DNA level, this CDR3 is encoded by other sequences in the same sample as well. V gene TRBV5-1 combines with J gene TRBJ1-2, with D perhaps matching TRBD1 (5 bases). The CDR3 contains 14 residues. Germline V gene data show CDR1 as SGHRS and CDR2 as YFSETQ. V lost 0 bases to trimming and J lost 2 bases, with 8 bases between them. CDR3 in amino acids: CASSLGGGNYGYTF. CDR3 sequence (DNA): TGCGCCAGCAGCTTGGGGGGCGGGAACTATGGCTACACCTTC.

The chain's CDR3 is CASSLGQGALTGELFF. In DNA form, the CDR3 reads TGTGCCAGCAGCTTAGGACAGGGGGCGCTGACCGGGGAGCTGTTTTTT. The chain is built from TRBV11-3 and TRBJ2-2; 10 bases agree with TRBD1. The V segment lost 1 base and the J segment 5 bases; nucleotides outside the gene matches: 4. This CDR3 is built from 16 residues. Germline CDR1 reads SGHNT; CDR2 reads YENEEA.

J is TRBJ2-5 and V is TRBV6-5, with D hard to call. Germline V gene sequence: CDR1 MNHEY, CDR2 SVGAGI. The CDR3 runs 13 residues. Trimming took 3 bases from V and 3 from J, leaving 8 bases between them. The CDR3 reads CASSYRREETQYF. The DNA for the CDR3 is TGTGCCAGCAGTTATAGGCGTGAAGAGACCCAGTACTTC.

The V and J genes are TRBV28 and TRBJ1-2; D ambiguous. The CDR3 runs 11 residues. V lost 6 bases and J lost 7, with 9 bases in between. The germline V gene has CDR1 MDHEN and CDR2 SYDVKM. CDR3 DNA: TGTGCCAGCAGGGAATCGGGTGGCTACACCTTC. Translation gives CASRESGGYTF.